The 24 T cell receptor beta chains below come from one sample, sequenced in a study of beta chain features in type 1 diabetes. Of the isolated RNA, all was reverse transcribed, and so the sequenced material was expressed TCRB transcripts. The assay was immunoSEQ multiplex PCR, and TCRdb's table has in-frame clones only and misses some. The sample has 400,000 to 600,000 clones; roughly 30% are singletons. What was sequenced was naive CD4+ T cells from blood. The receptors were gathered from a man between 18 and 29 years old in good health.

The rearrangement joins TRBV7-2 to TRBJ2-3; TRBD2 matches at 8 bases. This CDR3 region has 15 residues. Germline CDR1 is SGHTA and CDR2 is FQGNSA. Unmatched junction bases numbered 6, after V lost 5 bases and J lost 2 bases. CDR3 bases: TGTGCCAGCAGCCCCGGGGGGGCCTCCACAGATACGCAGTATTTT. This codes for CASSPGGASTDTQYF.

V and J are TRBV4-3 and TRBJ2-1; D is undetermined. The CDR3 loop spans 12 amino acids. V shed 4 bases and J shed 8 bases, with 9 bases lying between them. Germline V gives CDR1 LGHNA, CDR2 YSLEER. CDR3 DNA sequence: TGCGCCAGCAGCCGGACCGGGTATGAGCAGTTCTTC. This gives the protein CASSRTGYEQFF.

V usage is TRBV29-1 and J usage is TRBJ2-1; 11 bases agree with TRBD2. The V segment lost 2 bases and the J segment 3 bases; nucleotides outside the gene matches: 6. The CDR3 has 16 residues. The germline gives CDR1 SQVTM, CDR2 ANQGSEA. The CDR3 protein is CSVEHTSGSIYNEQFF. DNA of the CDR3: TGCAGCGTTGAACACACTAGCGGGAGTATCTACAATGAGCAGTTCTTC.

The chain joins TRBV9 to TRBJ2-1; D is undetermined. This CDR3 contains 14 residues. Germline values: CDR1 SGDLS, CDR2 YYNGEE. Trimming took off 0 bases at V and 5 bases at J, with 9 bases between the two ends. The CDR3, as DNA: TGTGCCAGCAGCGTAGGGTGGGTGGACAATGAGCAGTTCTTC. Protein product: CASSVGWVDNEQFF. The full variable domain, with the rest looked up from reference TRBV9 and TRBJ2-1, is DSGVTQTPKHLITATGQRVTLRCSPRSGDLSVYWYQQSLDQGLQFLIQYYNGEERAKGNILERFSAQQFPDLHSELNLSSLELGDSALYFCASSVGWVDNEQFFGPGTRLTVL.

This clone was seen more than once but under ten times. The V gene is TRBV7-8, the J gene TRBJ1-5; 7 bases align to TRBD1. Germline V gene sequence: CDR1 SGHVS, CDR2 FQNEAQ. The CDR3 is 16 residues long. V was pared by 2 bases and J by 0 bases, with 4 bases of the junction left unmatched. The CDR3 protein is CASSLLGQASNQPQHF. DNA for the CDR3: TGTGCCAGCAGCTTACTCGGACAGGCTAGCAATCAGCCCCAGCATTTT.

The V call is TRBV9, the J call TRBJ2-7, with 8 bases fitting TRBD1. Germline values: CDR1 SGDLS, CDR2 YYNGEE. V lost 4 bases and J lost 6; bases outside the gene matches: 21. This CDR3 is built from 18 residues. The CDR3: CASSPGTGLAQGLVEQYF. The CDR3 DNA follows: TGTGCCAGCAGCCCAGGGACAGGCCTGGCCCAAGGTCTAGTCGAGCAGTACTTC.

V usage is TRBV9 and J usage is TRBJ2-5; no clear D. Germline-derived CDR1 and CDR2 are SGDLS and YYNGEE. The germline V and J ends were trimmed by 0 bases and 4 bases, with 7 bases remaining between them. The CDR3 has 13 residues. CDR3: CASSVDASETQYF. CDR3 nucleotide sequence: TGTGCCAGCAGCGTAGACGCCTCAGAGACCCAGTACTTC.

This clone was recorded a few times. The V call is TRBV2, the J call TRBJ2-7; tentatively, D is TRBD1 (6 bases). Germline V gives CDR1 SNHLY, CDR2 FYNNEI. The CDR3 spans 13 residues. V lost 6 bases and J 8 bases, leaving 17 bases between the germline ends. CDR3 loop: CASRMGHSGKQYF. CDR3 bases: TGTGCCAGCAGGATGGGACACTCCGGGAAGCAGTACTTC.

The CDR3 region has the DNA TGTGCCTGGAGTGCCCTAACCGAGCAGTACTTC. It codes for CAWSALTEQYF. The J gene is TRBJ2-7, the V gene TRBV30; D not resolved. Between the trimmed V and J ends, which lost 1 base and 6 bases, there was a span of 7 bases. CDR1 and CDR2 (germline): GTSNPN, SVGIG (reference sequence). This CDR3 region has 11 residues.

This clone was detected only a few times. The chain carries TRBV30 and TRBJ2-1; maybe TRBD1 (6 bases). The germline V and J ends were trimmed by 1 base and 3 bases, with 7 bases remaining between them. CDR1 and CDR2 (germline): GTSNPN, SVGIG (reference sequence). The CDR3 is 13 amino acids. CDR3: CAWSEGVYNEQFF. The CDR3 DNA reads TGTGCCTGGAGTGAGGGGGTCTACAATGAGCAGTTCTTC.

This chain connects TRBV29-1 to TRBJ2-1; D gene ambiguous. Trimming shortened V by 2 bases and J by 6 bases, and 5 bases separated the two germline ends. Germline CDR1 SQVTM, CDR2 ANQGSEA. The CDR3 spans 11 residues. CDR3 protein: CSVEPGNEQFF. In DNA form, the CDR3 reads TGCAGCGTTGAACCCGGCAATGAGCAGTTCTTC.

The gene calls are TRBV6-5 and TRBJ2-5; D assignment may be TRBD1 or TRBD2 (5 bases each). The CDR3 sequence is 15 residues long. Between the trimmed V and J ends, which lost 8 bases and 4 bases, there was a span of 20 bases. Germline-derived CDR1 and CDR2 are MNHEY and SVGAGI. The CDR3 DNA is TGTGCCAGCGGGACCGCTTTCGAGAGTTCAGAGACCCAGTACTTC. It translates to CASGTAFESSETQYF.

The chain employs TRBV9 and TRBJ2-1; no reliable D call. Deletions cut 0 bases from V and 0 bases from J, with 10 bases between. Germline-derived CDR1 and CDR2 are SGDLS and YYNGEE. This CDR3 is 16 amino acids long. The CDR3 sequence: CASSVGGPSSYNEQFF. The CDR3 DNA sequence: TGTGCCAGCAGCGTAGGAGGACCTAGCTCCTACAATGAGCAGTTCTTC.

The genes are TRBV5-4 and TRBJ2-1, with D hard to call. The V and J ends lost 4 bases and 6 bases respectively, with 5 bases between them. Germline V gene sequence: CDR1 SGHNT, CDR2 YYREEE (reference sequence). The CDR3 is made up of 11 amino acids. CDR3 nucleotide sequence: TGTGCCAGCAGCCAGATCAATGAGCAGTTCTTC. Protein sequence: CASSQINEQFF.

The J gene is TRBJ2-4, the V gene TRBV19; D not resolved. V was cut by 3 bases and J by 5 bases, with 8 bases left in between. The CDR3 consists of 13 residues. Germline CDR1 LNHDA, CDR2 SQIVND (reference sequence). CDR3 DNA sequence: TGTGCCAGTAGTATTGACACACAAAACATTCAGTACTTC. Translating it yields CASSIDTQNIQYF.

There are a few counts of this clone. The CDR3 loop reads CASSLSRGNIQYF. In DNA form, the CDR3 reads TGTGCCAGCAGCTTAAGCAGGGGAAACATTCAGTACTTC. The chain uses TRBV13 and TRBJ2-4; possibly TRBD1 for D (6 bases). Trimming took 2 bases from V and 6 from J, leaving 8 bases between them. The CDR3 loop spans 13 amino acids. CDR1 and CDR2 (germline): PRHDT, FYEKMQ (reference sequence).

The sample holds a few counts of this clone. V usage is TRBV7-9 and J usage is TRBJ2-1, with D hard to call. CDR1 SEHNR and CDR2 FQNEAQ come from the germline V gene (reference sequence). CDR3 length: 12 residues. The V end was cut by 1 base, the J end by 9 bases, with 7 bases between. The CDR3 here is CASSLGPGEQFF. The DNA of the CDR3 is TGTGCCAGCAGCTTAGGGCCTGGTGAGCAGTTCTTC.

This chain links TRBV14 with TRBJ2-1; 8 bases agree with TRBD1. The CDR3 has 15 amino acids. CDR1 and CDR2 from the germline V gene are SGHDN and FVKESK. J lost 8 bases, V lost 2 bases, and 8 bases had no gene match. Here the CDR3 reads CASSQWDRLFDEQFF. In DNA, the CDR3 is TGTGCCAGCAGCCAATGGGACAGGTTGTTCGATGAGCAGTTCTTC.

The rearrangement joins TRBV5-1 to TRBJ2-1, with a tentative D call TRBD2 (6 bases). In germline, CDR1 is SGHRS, CDR2 YFSETQ. Trimming cost V 6 bases and J 10 bases, with 20 bases left between them. The CDR3 is 14 residues long. Here the CDR3 reads CASTPLQAGNEQFF. CDR3 bases: TGCGCCAGCACTCCCCTTCAGGCGGGAAACGAGCAGTTCTTC. Complete variable domain (other parts from reference TRBV5-1 and TRBJ2-1): KAGVTQTPRYLIKTRGQQVTLSCSPISGHRSVSWYQQTPGQGLQFLFEYFSETQRNKGNFPGRFSGRQFSNSRSEMNVSTLELGDSALYLCASTPLQAGNEQFFGPGTRLTVL.

This clone was seen a handful of times. The chain carries TRBV25-1 and TRBJ2-2; D remains ambiguous. With 4 bases removed from V and 1 base from J, the gap between germline ends came to 13 bases. This CDR3 spans 16 amino acids. CDR1 is MGHDK and CDR2 is SYGVNS in the germline V gene. The CDR3 DNA is TGTGCCAGCAGTGGCTTAGGACGGAAGAACACCGGGGAGCTGTTTTTT. As protein: CASSGLGRKNTGELFF.

This clone showed up just a few times. The genes are TRBV4-3 and TRBJ1-1, with D perhaps TRBD1 (6 bases). The CDR3 length is 17 residues. Deletions cut 1 base from V and 3 bases from J, with 18 bases between. Germline V gene lookup returns CDR1 LGHNA and CDR2 YSLEER. The CDR3 nucleotides are TGCGCCAGCAGCCAAGCACCAGGGGCGGATACGGACACTGAAGCTTTCTTT. Its protein product is CASSQAPGADTDTEAFF.

This chain uses TRBV2 with TRBJ2-2; maybe TRBD1 (5 bases). The ends were cut back, 8 bases at V and 3 bases at J, with 7 bases in the middle. The CDR3 contains 12 residues. Looked up from germline, CDR1 is SNHLY and CDR2 is FYNNEI. The CDR3 sequence is CASSRDTGELFF. The CDR3 DNA follows: TGTGCCAGCTCCAGGGACACCGGGGAGCTGTTTTTT.

The chain has TRBV5-6 and TRBJ1-1, with TRBD1 matching 8 bases. This CDR3 has 14 residues. The junction had 9 bases not matched to a gene; V was cut back by 4 bases and J by 7 bases. Germline V gene sequence: CDR1 SGHDT, CDR2 YYEEEE. The CDR3: CASSARQGIGEAFF. CDR3 sequence (DNA): TGTGCCAGCAGCGCCCGACAGGGGATAGGTGAAGCTTTCTTT. The full variable domain, completed using reference TRBV5-6 and TRBJ1-1, is DAGVTQSPTHLIKTRGQQVTLRCSPKSGHDTVSWYQQALGQGPQFIFQYYEEEERQRGNFPDRFSGHQFPNYSSELNVNALLLGDSALYLCASSARQGIGEAFFGQGTRLTVV.

This chain links TRBV30 with TRBJ2-2, with D possibly TRBD1 on 6 matching bases. The CDR3 totals 13 residues. Germline CDR1 and CDR2: GTSNPN and SVGIG (reference sequence). V was shortened by 4 bases and J by 7 bases, with 13 bases between the two germline ends. In nucleotides, the CDR3 is TGTGCCTGGATGAGGGGGAGCGGCGGGGAGCTGTTTTTT. This translates into CAWMRGSGGELFF.